This T cell receptor (beta chain) was identified during a study of cytomegalovirus exposure and HLA in healthy donors. The length of the CDR3 is 15 residues. Trimming pared 3 bases from V and 4 bases from J, leaving 16 bases between. Looked up from germline, CDR1 is SGHDT and CDR2 is YYEEEE. With respect to this clone: Its matching antigen is unknown.

General study results and limits: A later analysis appeared to link common viral pathogens to several of the most significant clusters. Under in vitro conditions, a few CMV-associated chains were confirmed as specific for CMV antigens.

It was with 60 Vbeta and 13 Jbeta primers that the PCR ran. Sequencing was performed with immunoSEQ multiplex PCR; in TCRdb, only in-frame clones are kept and a portion is missing. The profile shows about 190,000 clones, approximately 84% of them singletons. Likely unrecorded immune exposures existed in these nominally healthy donors. The chain uses TRBV5-6 and TRBJ1-2, with a weak D call TRBD1 (5 bases). The TCR comes from a man aged 50 to 60 in good health and CMV-seronegative. Source material: PBMCs. The CDR3 nucleotides are TGTGCCAGCAGCTCTGGCACAGGACAACTCTATGGCTACACCTTC. It specifies CASSSGTGQLYGYTF.